The rows below give T cell receptor beta chains drawn from one sample of a study of blood T cell repertoires in COVID-19. This table comes from immunoSEQ multiplex PCR, and its TCRdb copy is limited to in-frame clones, with some not included. The profile covers about 200,000 clones, with about nine tenths appearing a single time and approximately 1.5% taken by the ten largest. The sample comprised peripheral blood. The receptors derive from a man younger than 35 with active or convalescent COVID-19. The CDR3 runs from the conserved cysteine through the conserved F or W. A D gene is named only where the DNA matches it firmly. Clone sizes are given selectively: once, few, many, or a class where the clone is expanded.

V	size	D	J	DNA	CDR3
TRBV19	once	-	TRBJ1-1	TGTGCCAGTAGTACCATCGACAGATTGAACACTGAAGCTTTCTTT	CASSTIDRLNTEAFF
TRBV7-2	-	-	TRBJ1-2	TGTGCCAGCAGCTTCCCGGGGTGGTATGGCTACACCTTC	CASSFPGWYGYTF
TRBV6-6	few	TRBD2	TRBJ2-1	TGTGCCAGCAGTGGGGGACTAGCGGGAGGCAATGAGCAGTTCTTC	CASSGGLAGGNEQFF
TRBV5-5	-	TRBD1	TRBJ2-2	TGTGCCAGCAGCTCAGCTGCGGGACAGGGGACCGGGGAGCTGTTTTTT	CASSSAAGQGTGELFF
TRBV6-5	-	-	TRBJ1-4	TGTGCCAGCAGTTACTTGGACAGCCTGGCGGAAAAACTGTTTTTT	CASSYLDSLAEKLFF
TRBV12-3/TRBV12-4	few	-	TRBJ2-3	TGTGCCAGCAGTTTCTATCCAGATACGCAGTATTTT	CASSFYPDTQYF
TRBV12-3/TRBV12-4	-	-	TRBJ2-2	TGTGCCAGCAGTCCGTCCACCGGGGAGCTGTTTTTT	CASSPSTGELFF
TRBV14	-	TRBD2	TRBJ2-7	TGTGCCAGCAGCCCGGGGAGGGGCTACGAGCAGTACTTC	CASSPGRGYEQYF
TRBV28	once	-	TRBJ1-2	TGTGCCAGCAGTTACAGGACCTATGGCTACACCTTC	CASSYRTYGYTF
TRBV10-3	-	TRBD2	TRBJ2-3	TGTGCCATCGGGGCGGGAGCGGATTGGGATACGCAGTATTTT	CAIGAGADWDTQYF
TRBV6-4	once	-	TRBJ2-3	TGTGCCAGCAGTGCTACAGATACGCAGTATTTT	CASSATDTQYF
TRBV29-1	few	-	TRBJ2-5	TGCAGCGTTGGCAAGCCCCCGAGGCAAGAGACCCAGTACTTC	CSVGKPPRQETQYF
TRBV27	-	-	TRBJ1-6	TGTGCCAGCAGGATCCTCCCTACCACAGGGACGGATTCACCCCTCCACTTT	CASRILPTTGTDSPLHF
TRBV12-5	-	-	TRBJ2-2	TGTGCTAGTGGTTTGGTACTTATTTCGGGGGTCAAGAACACCGGGGAGCTGTTTTTT	CASGLVLISGVKNTGELFF
TRBV7-9	once	TRBD1	TRBJ2-5	TGTGCCAGCAGCTTAGATCAGGGGGCGGGAGAGACCCAGTACTTC	CASSLDQGAGETQYF
TRBV7-6	-	-	TRBJ2-1	TGTGCCAGCAGCCCCCAGGGGTTCAATGAGCAGTTCTTC	CASSPQGFNEQFF
TRBV19	-	-	TRBJ1-6	TGTGCCAGTAGTTTCAACGAGGGAAATAATTCACCCCTCCACTTT	CASSFNEGNNSPLHF
TRBV30	once	-	TRBJ2-7	TGTGCCTGGAAAAGGAGCTCCTACGAGCAGTACTTC	CAWKRSSYEQYF
TRBV4-1	-	-	TRBJ2-7	TGCGCCAGCAGACAAGACGGTTCCTACGAGCAGTACTTC	CASRQDGSYEQYF
TRBV5-1	-	-	TRBJ1-1	TGCGCCAGCAGCTATGGACAGTCGGGCACTGAAGCTTTCTTT	CASSYGQSGTEAFF
TRBV28	-	-	TRBJ1-1	TGTGCCAGCAGTTTACTAGGGTGGGAGCGAACTGAAGCTTTCTTT	CASSLLGWERTEAFF
TRBV4-3	few	TRBD1	TRBJ1-2	TGCGCCAGCAGCCACGGGACAGGGGATGGCTACACCTTC	CASSHGTGDGYTF
TRBV28	-	-	TRBJ1-1	TGTGCCAGCAGTGCTAACCTGAGGGCTTTCTTT	CASSANLRAFF
TRBV13	-	TRBD2	TRBJ2-1	TGTGCCAGCAGGGGACTAGCGGGCCGCCCCAGCTCCTACAATGAGCAGTTCTTC	CASRGLAGRPSSYNEQFF
TRBV7-9	-	-	TRBJ2-1	TGTGCCAGCAGCTTAGCCGGGACTCCGAACAATGAGCAGTTCTTC	CASSLAGTPNNEQFF
TRBV10-2	-	-	TRBJ1-5	TGCGCCAGCAGTGAACAGGCATCAGCCCCCCAGCATTTT	CASSEQASAPQHF
TRBV9	-	TRBD1	TRBJ1-6	TGTGCCAGCAGCCATAGTCCCGGGACAGGGTCCTGGGATTCACCCCTCCACTTT	CASSHSPGTGSWDSPLHF
TRBV24-1	-	-	TRBJ2-2	TGTGCCACCAGTGAGGGGCCTAACACCGGGGAGCTGTTTTTT	CATSEGPNTGELFF
TRBV10-3	-	-	TRBJ1-2	TGTGCCACTACAGCATCTCCAGTGATAACTAACTATGGCTACACCTTC	CATTASPVITNYGYTF
TRBV4-1	-	-	TRBJ1-1	TGCGCCAGCAGCCAATCACGAGGGAACACTGAAGCTTTCTTT	CASSQSRGNTEAFF
TRBV24-1	once	TRBD1	TRBJ2-7	TGTGCCACCAGTGATCCGGGACAGGGTTACGAGCAGTACTTC	CATSDPGQGYEQYF
TRBV5-6	-	-	TRBJ2-7	TGTGCCAGCAGCTTGACCCGGAGCTCCTACGAGCAGTACTTC	CASSLTRSSYEQYF
TRBV14	-	-	TRBJ1-2	TGTGCCAGCAGCCAAGGGACAGAATGGTCTGGCTACACCTTC	CASSQGTEWSGYTF
TRBV5-1	few	-	TRBJ1-1	TGCGCCAGCAGCATGAGAGGCGGGTACACTGAAGCTTTCTTT	CASSMRGGYTEAFF
TRBV5-6	-	-	TRBJ1-2	TGTGCCAGCAGCTTCTTCAGTATCTACACCTTC	CASSFFSIYTF
TRBV30	-	TRBD1	TRBJ1-4	TGTGCCTGCAACAGGGGTAGGAATGAAAAACTGTTTTTT	CACNRGRNEKLFF
TRBV30	-	-	TRBJ2-2	TGTGCCTGGAGGGGGCTCCTGGGGACCGGGGAGCTGTTTTTT	CAWRGLLGTGELFF
TRBV2	-	-	TRBJ1-5	TGTGCCAGCAGTGACCGTCTCGGGTCGGGCAATCAGCCCCAGCATTTT	CASSDRLGSGNQPQHF
TRBV9	once	-	TRBJ1-1	TGTGCCAGCAGCGTAGGGGGGGGCCCCGGACTGGGCACTGAAGCTTTCTTT	CASSVGGGPGLGTEAFF
TRBV30	-	TRBD1	TRBJ1-3	TGTGCCTGGGACAGGGGAACTGGAAACACCATATATTTT	CAWDRGTGNTIYF
TRBV7-3	-	-	TRBJ1-5	TGTGCCAGCAGGCAGACAGTAGCTTTGCAGCCCCAGCATTTT	CASRQTVALQPQHF
TRBV7-2	-	-	TRBJ2-3	TGTGCCAGCAGCTTATCGGGGGACGTAGATACGCAGTATTTT	CASSLSGDVDTQYF
TRBV7-8	-	-	TRBJ1-5	TGTGCCAGCAGCTTACAGGGCGATTGGAATCAGCCCCAGCATTTT	CASSLQGDWNQPQHF
TRBV7-9	-	TRBD2	TRBJ2-3	TGTGCCAGCAGCGCTAGCGGGGGCCTTTGGATAACTAGCACAGATACGCAGTATTTT	CASSASGGLWITSTDTQYF
TRBV5-8	-	TRBD1	TRBJ1-1	TGTGCCAGCAGCTCGGACGGGACAGGGAACACTGAAGCTTTCTTT	CASSSDGTGNTEAFF
TRBV12-3/TRBV12-4	once	TRBD1	TRBJ1-6	TGTGCCAGCAGCCGACAGGGGCGCTTACCCCTCCACTTT	CASSRQGRLPLHF
TRBV5-1	few	-	TRBJ2-7	TGCGCCAGCAGCTTGTCTCCCCAGACCTACGAGCAGTACTTC	CASSLSPQTYEQYF
TRBV19	-	-	TRBJ2-3	TGTGCCAGCCTCAGAGGAAATACGCAGTATTTT	CASLRGNTQYF
TRBV19	-	TRBD1	TRBJ1-6	TGTGCCAGTAGTATAATGGGACAGGGTTTTTCACCCCTCCACTTT	CASSIMGQGFSPLHF
TRBV4-3	-	-	TRBJ1-1	TGCGCCAGCAGCCAAGATCGGGGGACTGAAGCTTTCTTT	CASSQDRGTEAFF
TRBV4-1	-	TRBD2	TRBJ2-1	TGCGCCAGCAGCCAACCCCTTAGCGGGGCCACCTACAATGAGCAGTTCTTC	CASSQPLSGATYNEQFF
TRBV5-6	few	-	TRBJ1-1	TGTGCCAGCAGCTTGTCGTCAGGGAACACTGAAGCTTTCTTT	CASSLSSGNTEAFF
TRBV6-5	-	TRBD1	TRBJ2-7	TGTGCCAGCAGTACGGGGACAGGGGCCGAGCAGTACTTC	CASSTGTGAEQYF
TRBV25-1	once	TRBD1	TRBJ1-2	TGTGCCAGCAGTGCCAATTCGAACAGGGGCGGCTACACCTTC	CASSANSNRGGYTF
TRBV5-1	few	-	TRBJ1-1	TGCGCCAGCAGTTTGGGTAGTAACACTGAAGCTTTCTTT	CASSLGSNTEAFF
TRBV6-5	few	-	TRBJ1-5	TGTGCCAGCAGTTTCAGGTTACGGCAGCCCCAGCATTTT	CASSFRLRQPQHF
TRBV7-2	-	-	TRBJ1-2	TGTGCCAGCAGCTTAGCGCCTGACAGAGAGCTCTATGGCTACACCTTC	CASSLAPDRELYGYTF
TRBV3-1/TRBV3-2	-	TRBD1	TRBJ1-3	TGTGCCAGCAGCCAATTCCTGACAGGGGGAACTGGAAACACCATATATTTT	CASSQFLTGGTGNTIYF
TRBV7-6	-	-	TRBJ2-3	TGTGCCAGCAGCTTAGGGTCTAGCGCCCGCCTCACAGATACGCAGTATTTT	CASSLGSSARLTDTQYF
TRBV12-3/TRBV12-4	-	-	TRBJ1-2	TGTGCCAGCAGTAATGCCCAGGGAAGTGGCTACACCTTC	CASSNAQGSGYTF